Listed below are T cell receptor beta chains from one sample, sequenced in a study of T cells after yellow fever vaccination. MiXCR, run by TCRdb on the 5' RACE reads, gives a single entry per CDR3 protein. Among hundreds of thousands of distinct CDR3 sequences, around 20% were seen once, and the ten largest hold 15% to 20%. The sequences come from PBMCs, collected before the yellow fever booster vaccination. These TCRs come from a man younger than 30 who received the YFV17D yellow fever vaccine. Each CDR3 is given with its conserved first and last residue. A D gene is named only where the DNA matches it firmly. Size tells how often a clone was seen (once, few, many) or the class of an expanded clone, and some rows leave it out.

clone size	V gene	J gene	D gene	CDR3 DNA	CDR3 protein
-	TRBV5-1	TRBJ1-2	-	TGCGCCAGCAGCCTGGGAGATCCAGGCCCAGCTAACTATGGCTACACCTTC	CASSLGDPGPANYGYTF
-	TRBV11-2	TRBJ2-1	TRBD2	TGTGCCAGCAGCTTAATGGCGGGGGGCTACAATGAGCAGTTCTTC	CASSLMAGGYNEQFF
-	TRBV27	TRBJ2-3	-	TGTGCCAGCAGAGTCACAGATACGCAGTATTTT	CASRVTDTQYF
-	TRBV15	TRBJ1-6	-	TGTGCCACCAGCAGAGATTGGGAGGGTTCACCCCTCCACTTT	CATSRDWEGSPLHF
few	TRBV20-1	TRBJ1-5	-	TGCAGTGCTAGCCCACCGGGAGATAACAATCAGCCCCAGCATTTT	CSASPPGDNNQPQHF
-	TRBV6-2/TRBV6-3	TRBJ2-1	-	TGTGCCAGCAGTTACACCGTGGACAGAAGATACAATGAGCAGTTCTTC	CASSYTVDRRYNEQFF
-	TRBV5-1	TRBJ2-2	-	TGCGCCAGCAGGGCCCCGCCCGAGAACACCGGGGAGCTGTTTTTT	CASRAPPENTGELFF
-	TRBV11-2	TRBJ1-2	-	TGTGCCAGCAGCTTAGGTGCCATCAGGAATGGCTACACCTTC	CASSLGAIRNGYTF
-	TRBV9	TRBJ2-1	TRBD2	TGTGCCAGCAGCGTGGGGGGGTCGGCCTACAATGAGCAGTTCTTC	CASSVGGSAYNEQFF
few	TRBV5-1	TRBJ2-1	-	TGCGCCAGCAGCTTGGACAGCCTGTACAATGAGCAGTTCTTC	CASSLDSLYNEQFF
-	TRBV6-6	TRBJ2-1	TRBD2	TGTGCCAGCAGTCCCTCAGGTCGCGGGGGGAACCAGTTCTTC	CASSPSGRGGNQFF
few	TRBV6-6	TRBJ2-3	TRBD1	TGTGCCAGCGCGGACAGGGTGGCAGATACGCAGTATTTT	CASADRVADTQYF
few	TRBV24-1	TRBJ1-3	-	TGTGCCACCAGTGATTTAGGAGGGGCTGGAAACACCATATATTTT	CATSDLGGAGNTIYF
-	TRBV12-5	TRBJ2-7	-	TGTGCTAGTGGGATAGACGGAAGCTCCTACGAGCAGTACTTC	CASGIDGSSYEQYF
few	TRBV7-8	TRBJ2-4	TRBD1	TGTGCCAGCAGCCCAGGCGGACAGGGCAAAAACATTCAGTACTTC	CASSPGGQGKNIQYF
-	TRBV6-6	TRBJ1-2	-	TGTGCCAGCAGTTACTTTGATTTTAACTATGGCTACACCTTC	CASSYFDFNYGYTF
-	TRBV6-1	TRBJ2-3	-	TGTGCCAGCACGGGTATATCAGATACGCAGTATTTT	CASTGISDTQYF
-	TRBV20-1	TRBJ2-2	TRBD2	TGCAGGGCGGAACTAGCGGGGTTAACCGGGGAGCTGTTTTTT	CRAELAGLTGELFF
-	TRBV10-3	TRBJ2-1	-	TGTGCCATCAGTGAGGGTAGGGCCGACAATGAGCAGTTCTTC	CAISEGRADNEQFF
few	TRBV7-6	TRBJ2-1	TRBD1	TGTGCCAGCAGCTTACGGACAGGGGGACGCGATGAGCAGTTCTTC	CASSLRTGGRDEQFF
-	TRBV5-1	TRBJ2-1	TRBD2	TGCGCCAGCAGCCCGGGACTAGCGAGCCACAATGAGCAGTTCTTC	CASSPGLASHNEQFF
few	TRBV18	TRBJ1-1	TRBD1	TGTGCCAGCTCACCTGACAGGGGGAACACTGAAGCTTTCTTT	CASSPDRGNTEAFF
many	TRBV4-3	TRBJ2-3	-	TGCGCCAGCAGCCAAGATCGGGCGGGTTATACGCAGTATTTT	CASSQDRAGYTQYF
few	TRBV12-5	TRBJ2-7	-	TGTGCTAGTGGTTTGAACTTTTACGAGCAGTACTTC	CASGLNFYEQYF
few	TRBV7-2	TRBJ2-3	-	TGTGCCAGCAGCCCAGATGGGATTACAGATACGCAGTATTTT	CASSPDGITDTQYF
few	TRBV7-8	TRBJ2-3	-	TGTGCCAGCAGCTTAGAATTGGCGAGCGGTACGCAGTATTTT	CASSLELASGTQYF
many	TRBV4-2	TRBJ2-1	-	TGTGCCAGCAGCTTTGGGCGGAAGGATGAGCAGTTCTTC	CASSFGRKDEQFF
-	TRBV6-5	TRBJ2-1	-	TGTGCCAGCAGTGTCGACTTGCGGCCGAATGAGCAGTTCTTC	CASSVDLRPNEQFF
once	TRBV20-1	TRBJ1-2	-	TGCAGTGCTAGACTGGGGGGCGGTCGCTATGGCTACACCTTC	CSARLGGGRYGYTF
few	TRBV5-1	TRBJ2-5	-	TGCGCCAGCAGTCAGGGGAGTTTGGAGACCCAGTACTTC	CASSQGSLETQYF
-	TRBV7-9	TRBJ1-2	TRBD1	TGTGCCAGCAACGGACAGGCCTCCTATGGCTACACCTTC	CASNGQASYGYTF
-	TRBV5-1	TRBJ1-4	TRBD1	TGCGCCAGCAGCTTCGAATTACAGGGGCTGGGGGAAAAACTGTTTTTT	CASSFELQGLGEKLFF
-	TRBV7-3	TRBJ1-6	-	TGTGCCAGCAGCTTAGGGGGCGCATATAATTCACCCCTCCACTTT	CASSLGGAYNSPLHF
-	TRBV2	TRBJ1-1	TRBD1	TGTGCCAGCACCACCCAAGGGACAGTCAACACTGAAGCTTTCTTT	CASTTQGTVNTEAFF
few	TRBV12-3/TRBV12-4	TRBJ1-3	-	TGTGCCAGCAGTCCCTACCGTCGAGCCTTCGGAAACACCATATATTTT	CASSPYRRAFGNTIYF
-	TRBV9	TRBJ2-3	-	TGTGCCAGCAGCGTCACCAGAAGCACAGATACGCAGTATTTT	CASSVTRSTDTQYF
few	TRBV7-2	TRBJ1-2	-	TGTGCCAGCAGCTCCAAAGGGACAACCTCTAACTATGGCTACACCTTC	CASSSKGTTSNYGYTF
-	TRBV7-2	TRBJ1-1	-	TGTGCCAGCAGCTTGCAGGGAGCGGCTGAAGCTTTCTTT	CASSLQGAAEAFF
-	TRBV10-3	TRBJ2-5	-	TGTGCCATCAGTGAGTCCTTCGGGGAGACCCAGTACTTC	CAISESFGETQYF
-	TRBV12-3/TRBV12-4	TRBJ1-4	-	TGTGCCAGCACCCCCGGATCGGGGGAAAAACTGTTTTTT	CASTPGSGEKLFF
many	TRBV7-3	TRBJ2-5	TRBD2	TGTGCCAGCAGCAACGGGGGGGCCGGGCAGACCCAGTACTTC	CASSNGGAGQTQYF
few	TRBV9	TRBJ2-5	-	TGTGCCAGCAGCGTAGGGAGACAAGAGACCCAGTACTTC	CASSVGRQETQYF
-	TRBV20-1	TRBJ2-1	TRBD2	TGCAGTGCGAATAGCGGGGGGTCCGACAATGAGCAGTTCTTC	CSANSGGSDNEQFF
few	TRBV20-1	TRBJ1-1	TRBD1	TGCAGTGCTAGAGTCCCCGGGACAGTCGAAGCTTTCTTT	CSARVPGTVEAFF
many	TRBV12-3/TRBV12-4	TRBJ2-7	-	TGTGCCAGCAGTTTCGCAGGGTACGAGCAGTACTTC	CASSFAGYEQYF
few	TRBV5-1	TRBJ2-5	-	TGCGCCAGCAGGGGGGCCCCCGGGGGCCAAGAGACCCAGTACTTC	CASRGAPGGQETQYF